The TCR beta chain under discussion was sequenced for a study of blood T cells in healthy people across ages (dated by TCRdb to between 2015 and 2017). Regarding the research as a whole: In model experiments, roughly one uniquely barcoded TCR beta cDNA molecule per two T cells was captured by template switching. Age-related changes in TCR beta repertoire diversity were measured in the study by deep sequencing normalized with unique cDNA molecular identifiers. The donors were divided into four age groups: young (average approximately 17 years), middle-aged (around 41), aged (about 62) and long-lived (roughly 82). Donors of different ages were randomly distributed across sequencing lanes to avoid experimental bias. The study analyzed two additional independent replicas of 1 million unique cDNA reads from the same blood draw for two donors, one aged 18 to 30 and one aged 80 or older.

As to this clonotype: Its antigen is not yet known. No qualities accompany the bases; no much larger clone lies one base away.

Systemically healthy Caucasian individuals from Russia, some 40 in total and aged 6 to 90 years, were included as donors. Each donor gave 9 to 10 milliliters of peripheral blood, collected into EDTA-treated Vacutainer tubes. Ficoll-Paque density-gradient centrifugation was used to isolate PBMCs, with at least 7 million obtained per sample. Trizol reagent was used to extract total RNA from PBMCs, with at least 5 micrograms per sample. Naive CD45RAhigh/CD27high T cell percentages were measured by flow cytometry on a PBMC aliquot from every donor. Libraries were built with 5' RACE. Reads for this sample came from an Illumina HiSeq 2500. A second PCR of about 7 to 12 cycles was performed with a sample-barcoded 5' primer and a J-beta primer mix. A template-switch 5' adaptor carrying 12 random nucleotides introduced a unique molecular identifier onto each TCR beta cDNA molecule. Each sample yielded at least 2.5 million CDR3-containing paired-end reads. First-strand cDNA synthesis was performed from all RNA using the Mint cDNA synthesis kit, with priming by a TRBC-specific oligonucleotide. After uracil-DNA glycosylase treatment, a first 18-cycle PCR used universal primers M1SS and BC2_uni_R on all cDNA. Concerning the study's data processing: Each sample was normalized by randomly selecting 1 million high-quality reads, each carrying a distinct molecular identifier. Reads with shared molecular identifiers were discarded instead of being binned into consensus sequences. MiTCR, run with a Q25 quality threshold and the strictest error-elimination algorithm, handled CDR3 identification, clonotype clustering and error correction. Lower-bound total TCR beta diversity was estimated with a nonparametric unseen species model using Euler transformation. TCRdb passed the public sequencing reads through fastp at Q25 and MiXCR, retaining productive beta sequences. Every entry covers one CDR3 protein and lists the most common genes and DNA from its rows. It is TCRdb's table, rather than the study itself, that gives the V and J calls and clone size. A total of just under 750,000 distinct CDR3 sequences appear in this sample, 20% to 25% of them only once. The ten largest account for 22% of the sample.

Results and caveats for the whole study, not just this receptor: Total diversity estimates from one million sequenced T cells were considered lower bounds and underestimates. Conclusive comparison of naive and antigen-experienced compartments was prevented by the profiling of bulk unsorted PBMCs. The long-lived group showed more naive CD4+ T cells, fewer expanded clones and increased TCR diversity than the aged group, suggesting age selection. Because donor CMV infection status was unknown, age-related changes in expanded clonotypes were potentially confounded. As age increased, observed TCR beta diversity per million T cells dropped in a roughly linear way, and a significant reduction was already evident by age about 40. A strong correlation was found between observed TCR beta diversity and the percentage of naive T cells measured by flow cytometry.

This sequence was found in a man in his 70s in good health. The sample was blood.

The CDR3 loop reads CASIKGQSNYGYTF. The sequence in DNA is TGTGCCAGCATCAAAGGACAGTCTAACTATGGCTACACCTTC. Here the chain combines TRBV12-3 or TRBV12-4 and TRBJ1-2; TRBD1 is a weak D gene call, 6 bases matching. V lost 7 bases and J lost 0 bases; the stretch between them is 12 bases long. Including cysteine and phenylalanine, the CDR3 has 14 amino acids. Here the CDR3 DNA is all that survives: 42 bases in frame from base 1.